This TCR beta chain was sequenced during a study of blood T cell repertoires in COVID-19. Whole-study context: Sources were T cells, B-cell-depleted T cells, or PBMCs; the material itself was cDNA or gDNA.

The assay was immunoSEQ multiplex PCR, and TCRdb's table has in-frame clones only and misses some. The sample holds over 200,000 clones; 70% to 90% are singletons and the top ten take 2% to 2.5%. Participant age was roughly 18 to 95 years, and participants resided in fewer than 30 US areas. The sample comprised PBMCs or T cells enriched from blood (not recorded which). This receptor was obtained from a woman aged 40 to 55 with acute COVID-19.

The CDR3 sequence: CSVVGTSGYYNEQFF. The CDR3 bases are TGCAGCGTTGTTGGGACTAGCGGGTACTACAATGAGCAGTTCTTC. The chain combines TRBV29-1 with TRBJ2-1; 12 bases align to TRBD2. Trimming took 4 bases from V and 3 from J; bases not matched to a gene: 4. The CDR3 covers 15 residues. The germline V gene has CDR1 SQVTM and CDR2 ANQGSEA.